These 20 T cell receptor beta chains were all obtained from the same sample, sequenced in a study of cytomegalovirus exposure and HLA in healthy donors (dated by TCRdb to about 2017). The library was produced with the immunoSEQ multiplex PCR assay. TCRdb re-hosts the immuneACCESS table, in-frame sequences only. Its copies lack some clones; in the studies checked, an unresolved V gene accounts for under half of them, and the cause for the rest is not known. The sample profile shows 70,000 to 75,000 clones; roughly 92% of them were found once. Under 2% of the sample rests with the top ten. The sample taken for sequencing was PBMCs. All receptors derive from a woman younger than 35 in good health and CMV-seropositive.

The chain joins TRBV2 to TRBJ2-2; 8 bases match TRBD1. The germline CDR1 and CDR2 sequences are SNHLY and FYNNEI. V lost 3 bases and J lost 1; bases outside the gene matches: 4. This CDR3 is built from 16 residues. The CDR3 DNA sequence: TGTGCCAGCAGTGACCGTGGACAGGGGAACACCGGGGAGCTGTTTTTT. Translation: CASSDRGQGNTGELFF.

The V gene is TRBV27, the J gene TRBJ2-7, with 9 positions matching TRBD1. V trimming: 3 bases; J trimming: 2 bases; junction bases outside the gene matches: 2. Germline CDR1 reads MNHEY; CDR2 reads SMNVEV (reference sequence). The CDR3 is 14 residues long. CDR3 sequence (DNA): TGTGCCAGCAGTTTTGACAGGGGGACCTACGAGCAGTACTTC. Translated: CASSFDRGTYEQYF.

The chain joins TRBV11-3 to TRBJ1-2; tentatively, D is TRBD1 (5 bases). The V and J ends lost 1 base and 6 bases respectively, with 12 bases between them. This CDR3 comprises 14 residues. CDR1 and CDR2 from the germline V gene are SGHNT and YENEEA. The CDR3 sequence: CASSLAGRVDGYTF. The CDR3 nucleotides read TGTGCCAGCAGCTTAGCCGGCAGGGTGGATGGCTACACCTTC.

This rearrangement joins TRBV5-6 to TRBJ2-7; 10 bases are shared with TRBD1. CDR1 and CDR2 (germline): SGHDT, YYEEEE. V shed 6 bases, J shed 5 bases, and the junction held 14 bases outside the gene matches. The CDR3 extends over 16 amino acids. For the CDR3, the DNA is TGTGCCAGCACCCTACAGGGGGACAGGGGCGACCACGAGCAGTACTTC. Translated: CASTLQGDRGDHEQYF.

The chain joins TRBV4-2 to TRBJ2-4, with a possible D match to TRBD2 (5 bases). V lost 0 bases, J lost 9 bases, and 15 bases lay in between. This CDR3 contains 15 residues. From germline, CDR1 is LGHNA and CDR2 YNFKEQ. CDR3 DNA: TGTGCCAGCAGCCAAGAGGTGACGCTTGAGGGCATTCAGTACTTC. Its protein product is CASSQEVTLEGIQYF.

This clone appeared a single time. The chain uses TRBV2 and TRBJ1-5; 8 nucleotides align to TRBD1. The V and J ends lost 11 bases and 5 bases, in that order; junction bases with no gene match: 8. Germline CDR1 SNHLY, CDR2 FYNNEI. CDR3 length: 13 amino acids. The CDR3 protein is CAGQGARDQPQHF. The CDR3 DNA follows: TGTGCCGGTCAGGGGGCACGGGATCAGCCCCAGCATTTT. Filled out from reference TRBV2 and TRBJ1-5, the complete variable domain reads EPEVTQTPSHQVTQMGQEVILRCVPISNHLYFYWYRQILGQKVEFLVSFYNNEISEKSEIFDDQFSVERPDGSNFTLKIRSTKLEDSAMYFCAGQGARDQPQHFGDGTRLSIL.

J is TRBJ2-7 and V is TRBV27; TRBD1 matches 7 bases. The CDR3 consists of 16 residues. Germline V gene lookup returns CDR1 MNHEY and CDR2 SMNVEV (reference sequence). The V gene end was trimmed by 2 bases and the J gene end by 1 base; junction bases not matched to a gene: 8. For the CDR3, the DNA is TGTGCCAGCAGTTTAGAGGTAGGGACAGAGTCCTACGAGCAGTACTTC. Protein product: CASSLEVGTESYEQYF.

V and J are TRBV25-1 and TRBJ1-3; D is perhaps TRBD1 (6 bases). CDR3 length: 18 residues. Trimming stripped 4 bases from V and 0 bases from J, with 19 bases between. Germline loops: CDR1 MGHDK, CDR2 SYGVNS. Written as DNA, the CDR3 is TGTGCCAGCAGTGTTGATATTGGGGGCATCGACTCTGGAAACACCATATATTTT. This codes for CASSVDIGGIDSGNTIYF.

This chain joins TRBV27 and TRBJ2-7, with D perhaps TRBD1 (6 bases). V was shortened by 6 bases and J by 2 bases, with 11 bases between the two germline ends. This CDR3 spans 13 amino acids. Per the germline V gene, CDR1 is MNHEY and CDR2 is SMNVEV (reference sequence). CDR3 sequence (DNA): TGTGCCAGCAGCCGGGGACAAGCCTACGAGCAGTACTTC. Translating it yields CASSRGQAYEQYF.

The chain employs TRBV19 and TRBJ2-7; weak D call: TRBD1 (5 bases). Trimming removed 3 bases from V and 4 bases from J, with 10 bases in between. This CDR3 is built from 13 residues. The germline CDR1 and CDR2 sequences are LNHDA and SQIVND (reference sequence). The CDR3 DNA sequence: TGTGCCAGTAGTATTGCGACAGCGTACGAGCAGTACTTC. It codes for CASSIATAYEQYF.

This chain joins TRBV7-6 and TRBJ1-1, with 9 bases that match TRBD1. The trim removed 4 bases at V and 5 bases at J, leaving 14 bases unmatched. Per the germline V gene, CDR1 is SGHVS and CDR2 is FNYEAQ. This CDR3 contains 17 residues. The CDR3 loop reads CASSSYRGRAGGTEAFF. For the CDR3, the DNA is TGTGCCAGCAGCTCCTACAGGGGGCGCGCGGGGGGGACTGAAGCTTTCTTT.

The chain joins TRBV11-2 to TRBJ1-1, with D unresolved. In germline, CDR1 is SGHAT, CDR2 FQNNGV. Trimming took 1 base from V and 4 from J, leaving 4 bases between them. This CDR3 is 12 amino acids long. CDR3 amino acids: CASSLGATEAFF. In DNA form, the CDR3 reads TGTGCCAGCAGCTTAGGAGCCACTGAAGCTTTCTTT.

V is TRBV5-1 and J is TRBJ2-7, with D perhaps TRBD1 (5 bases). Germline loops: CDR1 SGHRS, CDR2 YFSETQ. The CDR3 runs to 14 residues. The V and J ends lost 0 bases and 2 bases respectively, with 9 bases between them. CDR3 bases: TGCGCCAGCAGCTTGGACAGGCCAACCTACGAGCAGTACTTC. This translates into CASSLDRPTYEQYF.

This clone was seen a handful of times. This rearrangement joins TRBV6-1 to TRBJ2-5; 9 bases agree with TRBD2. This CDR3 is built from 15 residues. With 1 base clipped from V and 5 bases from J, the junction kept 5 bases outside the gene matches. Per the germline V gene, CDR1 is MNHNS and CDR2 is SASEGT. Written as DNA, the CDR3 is TGTGCCAGCAGTGAAGTTAGCGGGGGAGGGGAGACCCAGTACTTC. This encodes CASSEVSGGGETQYF.

The CDR3 is CASSPGSVLYEQYF. CDR3 bases: TGCGCCAGCAGCCCCGGGAGCGTCCTCTACGAGCAGTACTTC. J is TRBJ2-7 and V is TRBV4-1; D possibly corresponds to TRBD2 (6 bases). Between the trimmed V and J ends, which lost 4 bases and 3 bases, there was a span of 13 bases. Germline V gene sequence: CDR1 MGHRA, CDR2 YSYEKL. The CDR3 spans 14 residues.

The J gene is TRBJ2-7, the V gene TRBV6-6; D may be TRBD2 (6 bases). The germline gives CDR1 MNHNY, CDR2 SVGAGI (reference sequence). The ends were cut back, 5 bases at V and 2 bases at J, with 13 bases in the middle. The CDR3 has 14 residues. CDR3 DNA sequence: TGTGCCAGCAGTGACTTCGGGAGCACCTACGAGCAGTACTTC. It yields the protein CASSDFGSTYEQYF.

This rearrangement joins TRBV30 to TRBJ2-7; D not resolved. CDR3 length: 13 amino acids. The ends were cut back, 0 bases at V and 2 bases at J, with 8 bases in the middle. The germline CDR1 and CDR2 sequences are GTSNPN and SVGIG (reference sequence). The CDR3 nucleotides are TGTGCCTGGAGTGTTCCAGAAGCCTACGAGCAGTACTTC. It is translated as CAWSVPEAYEQYF.

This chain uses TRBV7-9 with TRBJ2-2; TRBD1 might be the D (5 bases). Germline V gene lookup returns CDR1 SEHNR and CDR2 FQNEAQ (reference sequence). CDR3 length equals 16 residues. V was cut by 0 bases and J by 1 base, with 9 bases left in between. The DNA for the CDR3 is TGTGCCAGCAGCTTAGCGAGACAGAAGAACACCGGGGAGCTGTTTTTT. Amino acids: CASSLARQKNTGELFF.

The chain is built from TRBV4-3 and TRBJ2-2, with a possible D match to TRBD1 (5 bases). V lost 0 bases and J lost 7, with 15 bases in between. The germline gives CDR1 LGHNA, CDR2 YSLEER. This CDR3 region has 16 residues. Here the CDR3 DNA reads TGCGCCAGCAGCCAAGATAAGGGCAGGGCCGGCGGGGAGCTGTTTTTT. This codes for CASSQDKGRAGGELFF.

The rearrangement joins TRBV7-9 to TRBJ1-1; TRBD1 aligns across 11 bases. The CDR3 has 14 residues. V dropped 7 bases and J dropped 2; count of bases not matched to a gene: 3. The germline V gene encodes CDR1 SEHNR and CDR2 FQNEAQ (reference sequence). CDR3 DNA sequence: TGTGCCAGCAAGCGGACAGGGGGCAACACTGAAGCTTTCTTT. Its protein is CASKRTGGNTEAFF.